This T cell receptor (beta chain) appears in the sequencing data of a study of memory B cells and T cells in multiple sclerosis. Worth noting for this clone: The antigen is unknown.

Overall study results and limits: Compartments had unequal clone-set sizes, affecting shared clonotype counts.

Germline V gene sequence: CDR1 LGHNA, CDR2 YNFKEQ. This CDR3 is 15 amino acids long. The germline V and J ends were trimmed by 1 base and 0 bases, with 8 bases remaining between them. Separate sequencing covered autoproliferating (CFSE-dim) and non-proliferating (CFSE-high) T cells from stimulus-free culture. Pooled replicate wells came from approximately 5x10^7 CFSE-labeled PBMCs cultured approximately seven days without stimulus. CFSE at roughly 0.5 uM labeled the PBMCs, which were then cultured unstimulated. TCRdb keeps only in-frame clones here, not all; method: immunoSEQ multiplex PCR. The table includes 12,000 or so clones, 84% detected once.

The source material was PBMCs from blood kept in culture. The sequence was obtained from a human donor with multiple sclerosis. V gene TRBV4-2 combines with J gene TRBJ2-3, with a weak D call TRBD2 (6 bases). The CDR3 loop is CASSQVGGSTDTQYF. The CDR3 DNA reads TGTGCCAGCAGCCAAGTAGGAGGGAGCACAGATACGCAGTATTTT.